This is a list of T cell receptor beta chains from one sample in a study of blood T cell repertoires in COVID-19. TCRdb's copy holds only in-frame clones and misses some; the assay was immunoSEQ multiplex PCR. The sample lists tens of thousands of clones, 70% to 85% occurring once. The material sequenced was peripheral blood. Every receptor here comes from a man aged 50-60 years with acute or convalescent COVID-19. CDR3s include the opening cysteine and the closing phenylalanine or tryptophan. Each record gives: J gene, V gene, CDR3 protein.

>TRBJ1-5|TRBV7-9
CASSLAQGPLFNQPQHF
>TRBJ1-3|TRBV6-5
CASSTAAGFGNTIYF
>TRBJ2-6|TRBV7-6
CASSRQILGVGANVLTF
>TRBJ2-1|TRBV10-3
CAISEDGYNEQFF
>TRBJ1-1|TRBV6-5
CASSTPGQGNTEAFF
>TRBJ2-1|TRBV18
CASSSRLRGGGDEQFF
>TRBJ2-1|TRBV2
CAVRGTGGPGEQFF
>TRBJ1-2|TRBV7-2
CASSSREQGINYGYTF
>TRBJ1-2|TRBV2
CASVGTANAGGYTF
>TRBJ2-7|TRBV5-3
CARSLRAPSSYEQYF
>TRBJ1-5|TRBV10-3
CAISESTGQGDSNQPQHF
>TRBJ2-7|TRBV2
CASKPVSRGYEQYF
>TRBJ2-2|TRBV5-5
CASSSSGLKDGELFF
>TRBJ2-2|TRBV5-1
CASSLRDRFATGELFF
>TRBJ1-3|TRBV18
CASSGNRLGTGAGNTIYF
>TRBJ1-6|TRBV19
CASSIGQNSPLHF
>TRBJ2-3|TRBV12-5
CASGRGLALDTQYF
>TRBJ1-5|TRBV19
CASSIVGRGPDQPQHF
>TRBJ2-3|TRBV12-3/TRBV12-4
CASRGGADTQYF
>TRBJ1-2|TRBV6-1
CASSEAGQNYGYTF
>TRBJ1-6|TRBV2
CASSGQGRSPLHF
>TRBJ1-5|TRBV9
CASSAGVSNQPQHF
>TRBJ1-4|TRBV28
CASSPRTAVGEKLFF
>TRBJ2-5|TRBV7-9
CASSLLQETQYF
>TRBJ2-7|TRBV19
CASSISAGGDEQYF
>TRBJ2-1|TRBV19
CASSKGRGQEQFF
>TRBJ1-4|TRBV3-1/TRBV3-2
CASSRTGTNEKLFF
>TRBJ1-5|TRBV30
CAWSRDRASQQPQHF
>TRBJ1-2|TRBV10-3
CAISGSLGYGYTF
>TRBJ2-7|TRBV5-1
CASSLMEEQYF
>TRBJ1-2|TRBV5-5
CASSLEGVGMATPDTF
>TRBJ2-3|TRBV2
CASRELIATDTQYF
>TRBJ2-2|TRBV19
CASSIRREGTGELFF
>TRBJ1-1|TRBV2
CASSLGQSEAFF
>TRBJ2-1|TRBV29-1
CSAIWGRGYNEQFF
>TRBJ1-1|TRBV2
CASTLMGGVTEAFF
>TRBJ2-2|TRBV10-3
CAISESAGTGELFF